Following are 14 T cell receptor beta chains from one sample sequenced in a study of blood T cell repertoires in COVID-19 (dated by TCRdb to 2018 to 2021). Libraries were built with the immunoSEQ multiplex PCR assay. The source is immuneACCESS, and TCRdb retained only in-frame sequences with V and J called. Part of the clones is not carried over; for the studies checked, unresolved V genes explain less than half of this, and the remainder is unexplained. This sample gives about 170,000 clones in total; about 80% of them show up just once. Less than 3% of the sample is taken by the ten largest. Material for sequencing was peripheral blood. These receptors came from a human donor with acute or convalescent COVID-19. The donor label of this sample is uncertain.

This chain connects TRBV18 to TRBJ2-7; no reliable D call. CDR3 length: 12 residues. The V end was cut by 6 bases, the J end by 2 bases, with 8 bases between. Per the germline V gene, CDR1 is KGHSH and CDR2 is LQKENI. The CDR3 protein is CASSLSAYEQYF. CDR3 bases: TGTGCCAGCTCGCTATCCGCCTACGAGCAGTACTTC.

The chain employs TRBV30 and TRBJ1-5; a weak D match, TRBD1 (5 bases). This CDR3 region has 13 residues. Trimming took off 2 bases at V and 5 bases at J, with 10 bases between the two ends. Germline V CDR1 and CDR2: GTSNPN, SVGIG (reference sequence). The CDR3 region has the DNA TGTGCCTGGAGTTCAGGGAGGGATCAGCCCCAGCATTTT. This translates into CAWSSGRDQPQHF.

V usage is TRBV18 and J usage is TRBJ2-4, with 9 positions matching TRBD1. The CDR3 has 15 residues. Germline V lookup: CDR1 KGHSH, CDR2 LQKENI. The V and J ends lost 6 bases and 4 bases, in that order; junction bases with no gene match: 7. CDR3 coding DNA: TGTGCCAGCTCGCTGACAGGGGGAGAGAAAAACATTCAGTACTTC. Protein: CASSLTGGEKNIQYF.

V and J are TRBV28 and TRBJ2-7; TRBD1 aligns across 11 bases. Per the germline V gene, CDR1 is MDHEN and CDR2 is SYDVKM. After removal of 4 bases from V and 3 bases from J, the junction contained 5 bases not matched to a gene. The CDR3 contains 15 residues. CDR3 DNA sequence: TGTGCCAGCAGTTCGGGACAGGGGGTTAACTACGAGCAGTACTTC. It translates to CASSSGQGVNYEQYF. The whole variable domain, remainder taken from reference TRBV28 and TRBJ2-7, is DVKVTQSSRYLVKRTGEKVFLECVQDMDHENMFWYRQDPGLGLRLIYFSYDVKMKEKGDIPEGYSVSREKKERFSLILESASTNQTSMYLCASSSGQGVNYEQYFGPGTRLTVT.

V is TRBV5-1 and J is TRBJ2-5, with D possibly matching TRBD1 (6 bases). The germline CDR1 and CDR2 sequences are SGHRS and YFSETQ. The V gene lost 4 bases and the J gene lost 0 bases, with 16 bases spanning the gap. CDR3 length: 16 amino acids. CDR3 residues: CASSPLVRGDQETQYF. In nucleotides, the CDR3 is TGCGCCAGCAGCCCCCTGGTCAGGGGAGACCAAGAGACCCAGTACTTC.

V gene TRBV18 combines with J gene TRBJ2-5, with 8 bases lining up with TRBD2. This CDR3 contains 14 residues. Germline values: CDR1 KGHSH, CDR2 LQKENI. Trimming removed 3 bases from V and 7 bases from J; junction bases left unmatched: 7. CDR3 loop: CASSPTDSGGTQYF. In DNA form, the CDR3 reads TGTGCCAGCTCACCCACCGACAGCGGGGGGACCCAGTACTTC.

V gene TRBV19 combines with J gene TRBJ2-5; D not certain. The CDR3 runs to 13 residues. Germline-derived CDR1 and CDR2 are LNHDA and SQIVND (reference sequence). V dropped 3 bases and J dropped 2 bases, with 7 bases sitting between them. DNA of the CDR3: TGTGCCAGTAGTATTGGTAGACAAGAGACCCAGTACTTC. Translation: CASSIGRQETQYF. Using reference TRBV19 and TRBJ2-5 for the parts outside the CDR3, the full variable domain is DGGITQSPKYLFRKEGQNVTLSCEQNLNHDAMYWYRQDPGQGLRLIYYSQIVNDFQKGDIAEGYSVSREKKESFPLTVTSAQKNPTAFYLCASSIGRQETQYFGPGTRLLVL.

This chain joins TRBV21-1 and TRBJ2-1; the D call TRBD1 from the table was never checked on the DNA. TRBV21-1 is reported as a pseudogene. The length of the CDR3 is 16 residues. CDR3 nucleotide sequence: TGTGCCAGCAGCAAAACAGCCGGCTTCCTATACAATGAGCAGTTCTTC. This translates into CASSKTAGFLYNEQFF.

The V gene is TRBV2, the J gene TRBJ2-2; 9 bases agree with TRBD1. The CDR3 extends over 15 amino acids. Germline CDR1 reads SNHLY; CDR2 reads FYNNEI. J lost 5 bases, V lost 7 bases, and 8 bases had no gene match. The CDR3 DNA is TGTGCCAGCATTAACACAGGGGGCGGGACCGGGGAGCTGTTTTTT. Protein product: CASINTGGGTGELFF.

The chain joins TRBV3-1 (or the pseudogene TRBV3-2) to TRBJ2-1, with a possible D match to TRBD2 (7 bases). The V gene's germline CDR1 is LGHDT and CDR2 YNNKEL (reference sequence). This CDR3 has 17 residues. Trimming stripped 5 bases from V and 6 bases from J, with 23 bases between. The CDR3 here is CASSYPAGASLPNEQFF. CDR3 nucleotide sequence: TGTGCCAGCAGCTACCCTGCGGGGGCGAGCTTGCCCAATGAGCAGTTCTTC.

This chain joins TRBV2 and TRBJ1-1; TRBD1 is a possible D gene (6 bases). The germline gives CDR1 SNHLY, CDR2 FYNNEI. Deletions cut 5 bases from V and 4 bases from J, with 23 bases between. CDR3 length: 17 amino acids. This chain's CDR3 is CASSKDPQGGRGTEAFF. The CDR3 DNA reads as TGTGCCAGCAGTAAAGATCCACAGGGAGGGCGGGGCACTGAAGCTTTCTTT.

J is TRBJ2-5 and V is TRBV7-2; no clear D gene. Trimming removed 5 bases at V and 1 base at J, with 11 bases between. Germline CDR1 is SGHTA and CDR2 is FQGNSA. The CDR3 contains 14 residues. CDR3 region: CASSLGRGQETQYF. The CDR3 DNA reads as TGTGCCAGCAGCCTAGGGCGCGGCCAAGAGACCCAGTACTTC.

This chain links TRBV9 with TRBJ2-3, with D tentatively TRBD2 (7 bases). Germline loops: CDR1 SGDLS, CDR2 YYNGEE. V was trimmed by 0 bases and J by 4 bases, leaving 15 bases between them. The CDR3 is 16 amino acids. The CDR3: CASSVGTARGADTQYF. Written as DNA, the CDR3 is TGTGCCAGCAGCGTAGGGACAGCACGGGGGGCAGATACGCAGTATTTT.

This sequence joins TRBV6-5 and TRBJ2-7; TRBD1 matches 8 bases. This CDR3 is 14 amino acids long. Germline V gene sequence: CDR1 MNHEY, CDR2 SVGAGI. The V and J ends lost 7 bases and 7 bases, in that order; junction bases with no gene match: 12. CDR3 DNA: TGTGCCAGCACCTCGGACAGGGTGAGAGGGGAGCAGTACTTC. Its translation: CASTSDRVRGEQYF.